A single sample is the source of the 14 T cell receptor beta chains below, sequenced in a study of blood T cells in healthy people across ages. Primed by a sample-barcoded 5' primer and a J-beta primer mix, a second PCR proceeded for 7 to 11 cycles. In TCRdb, the 5' RACE reads were re-called with MiXCR into one record per CDR3 protein. The table shows around 800,000 distinct CDR3 sequences, with approximately 24% occurring only once. This sample was shared with a second study, whose subject was T cells of mothers and their children.

Sequencing was done on a sample of blood. These receptors were collected from a boy aged 10-17 years in good health.

The chain carries TRBV7-9 and TRBJ2-5, with D tentatively TRBD1 (6 bases). The J call may be wrong; the DNA end is better matched by TRBJ2-7. This CDR3 has 11 residues. Germline lookup yields CDR1 SEHNR and CDR2 FQNEAQ (reference sequence). Here the CDR3 reads CASSTGTEQYF. CDR3 sequence (DNA): TGTGCCAGCAGTACAGGGACCGAGCAGTACTTC.

This clonotype was found once. The rearrangement uses TRBV11-2 and TRBJ1-4, with a tentative D call TRBD1 (6 bases). The CDR3 is made up of 13 amino acids. V lost 2 bases to trimming and J lost 8 bases, with 9 bases between them. Germline CDR1 reads SGHAT; CDR2 reads FQNNGV. DNA of the CDR3: TGTGCCAGCAGCTTAACAGGGCGGGAAAAACTGTTTTTT. As protein: CASSLTGREKLFF. The full variable domain, completed using reference TRBV11-2 and TRBJ1-4, is EAGVAQSPRYKIIEKRQSVAFWCNPISGHATLYWYQQILGQGPKLLIQFQNNGVVDDSQLPKDRFSAERLKGVDSTLKIQPAKLEDSAVYLCASSLTGREKLFFGSGTQLSVL.

In its sample, this clonotype was seen a few times. The rearrangement uses TRBV9 and TRBJ2-3; D assignment may be TRBD1 or TRBD2 (5 bases each). The V end was cut by 4 bases, the J end by 2 bases, with 14 bases between. Germline CDR1 and CDR2: SGDLS and YYNGEE. The CDR3 runs 15 residues. The CDR3 region is CASSLGVSNTDTQYF. In DNA form, the CDR3 reads TGTGCCAGCAGCCTGGGGGTTTCTAACACAGATACGCAGTATTTT.

This clonotype was counted a few times. Germline and junction disagree at one end, which may indicate a read error. J is TRBJ1-1 and V is TRBV2; weak D call: TRBD1 (5 bases). CDR3 size: 13 residues. Germline CDR1 reads SNHLY; CDR2 reads FYNNEI. CDR3 in DNA: TGTGCCAGCGGTGAGGGGTCAAACACTGAAGCTTTCTTT. This codes for CASGEGSNTEAFF.

This clonotype showed up many times. J is TRBJ2-5 and V is TRBV11-1; D is perhaps TRBD2 (6 bases). There are 14 residues in the CDR3. Germline CDR1 is SGHAT and CDR2 is FQDESV (reference sequence). Trimming took 1 base from V and 5 from J, leaving 11 bases between them. This chain's CDR3 is CASSLVLAGETQYF. CDR3 in DNA: TGTGCCAGCAGCTTAGTACTAGCCGGGGAGACCCAGTACTTC.

This clonotype occurred a few times. The chain combines TRBV12-3 or TRBV12-4 with TRBJ2-5; no clear D. With 8 bases removed from V and 7 bases from J, the gap between germline ends came to 8 bases. This CDR3 has 10 amino acids. CDR3 nucleotides: TGTGCCAGCGGGCTTGGGACCCAGTACTTC. This gives the protein CASGLGTQYF.

The DNA for the CDR3 is TGTGCCAGCGTGGGGGGTAACTATGGCTACACCTTC. Its protein is CASVGGNYGYTF. The chain recombines TRBV7-9 with TRBJ1-2; weak D call: TRBD1 (5 bases). Germline lookup yields CDR1 SEHNR and CDR2 FQNEAQ (reference sequence). The CDR3 consists of 12 residues. V dropped 8 bases and J dropped 1 base, with 8 bases sitting between them.

The chain couples TRBV7-2 to TRBJ2-5; weak D call: TRBD2 (6 bases). Germline-derived CDR1 and CDR2 are SGHTA and FQGNSA. The CDR3 is 16 residues long. The V end was cut by 2 bases, the J end by 3 bases, with 16 bases between. The CDR3 sequence is CASSLKEGSTEETQYF. The CDR3 DNA reads as TGTGCCAGCAGCTTAAAGGAGGGGTCGACCGAAGAGACCCAGTACTTC.

The CDR3 protein is CASSVARNNEQFF. The CDR3 DNA is TGTGCCAGCAGTGTTGCTAGAAACAATGAGCAGTTCTTC. V usage is TRBV2 and J usage is TRBJ2-1; D gene ambiguous. Per the germline V gene, CDR1 is SNHLY and CDR2 is FYNNEI. V gave up 4 bases and J gave up 5 bases, with 9 bases separating them. CDR3 length equals 13 residues.

V is TRBV20-1 and J is TRBJ2-3; D may correspond to TRBD1 or TRBD2 (5 bases each). CDR3 length equals 13 residues. Germline assignment: CDR1 DFQATT and CDR2 SNEGSKA (reference sequence). V gave up 3 bases and J gave up 6 bases, with 13 bases separating them. CDR3 sequence (DNA): TGCAGTGCTAGGGGGGTCGGTCGGGATACGCAGTATTTT. Translation: CSARGVGRDTQYF.

In this sample, this clonotype turned up a few times. V and J are TRBV5-5 and TRBJ2-7; D not resolved. The CDR3 consists of 14 residues. Per the germline V gene, CDR1 is SGHKS and CDR2 is YYEKEE (reference sequence). Trimming removed 4 bases at V and 5 bases at J, with 16 bases between. CDR3 sequence: CASSPPGRINEQYF. The CDR3 nucleotides are TGTGCCAGCAGCCCACCGGGCAGGATAAACGAGCAGTACTTC.

The rearrangement uses TRBV12-3 or TRBV12-4 and TRBJ1-1; D is uncertain. Trimming cost V 6 bases and J 5 bases, with 16 bases left between them. CDR3 length: 14 residues. The CDR3 sequence: CASSAPGRGTEAFF. The DNA for the CDR3 is TGTGCCAGCAGCGCCCCGGGTCGAGGGACTGAAGCTTTCTTT.

Here the CDR3 DNA reads TGTGCCAGCAGCCAAGATTTCCGGGATTATAGCAATCAGCCCCAGCATTTT. Encoded protein: CASSQDFRDYSNQPQHF. This rearrangement joins TRBV4-2 to TRBJ1-5; D unclear. Trimming removed 0 bases at V and 0 bases at J, with 12 bases between. The CDR3 has 17 amino acids. Germline V gene data show CDR1 as LGHNA and CDR2 as YNFKEQ.

The genes are TRBV29-1 and TRBJ2-3, with 10 bases aligning to TRBD1. The germline CDR1 and CDR2 sequences are SQVTM and ANQGSEA. V was pared by 7 bases and J by 4 bases, with 8 bases of the junction left unmatched. This CDR3 has 14 residues. The CDR3 protein is CSGSPGTGADTQYF. For the CDR3, the DNA is TGCAGCGGAAGTCCCGGGACAGGGGCAGATACGCAGTATTTT.